Given below is one T cell receptor beta chain in context. The data were produced by immunoSEQ multiplex PCR, yet TCRdb's version contains in-frame clones alone and is incomplete. Of around 40,000 clones in the sample, around 90% are singletons; the top ten hold approximately 21%. The sample is drawn from a study of blood T cell repertoires in COVID-19. The wider study: There were acute and convalescent COVID-19 samples, and they came from the United States, Italy and Spain. Sample material is recorded as cDNA or gDNA derived from T cells, B-cell-depleted T cells, or PBMCs.

V was pared by 1 base and J by 7 bases, with 7 bases between. The germline CDR1 and CDR2 sequences are GTSNPN and SVGIG (reference sequence). The CDR3 is 11 residues long. Sequenced: peripheral blood. This TCR came from a man aged 45-65 years with active COVID-19. This rearrangement joins TRBV30 to TRBJ1-2, with D possibly TRBD1 on 5 matching bases. The CDR3 sequence is CAWSAGGGYTF. The CDR3, as DNA: TGTGCCTGGAGTGCCGGGGGTGGCTACACCTTC.